A selection of T cell receptor beta chains follows, all from one sample in a study of T-cell reconstitution after alpha-beta-depleted transplantation in children. TCRdb passed the PCR reads through MiXCR, listing each CDR3 protein once. The data contain roughly 160,000 distinct CDR3 sequences, more than 9.5% of them singletons. Sequencing was performed on PBMCs, taken before TCRalphabeta/CD19-depleted stem cell transplant. The source is a boy aged 2-15 years with acute myeloid leukemia, due to receive a stem cell transplant. CDR3s leave out the opening cysteine and the closing phenylalanine or tryptophan. A D gene is named only where the DNA matches it firmly.

j_call: TRBJ1-4; d_call: TRBD1; v_call: TRBV20-1; cdr3_aa: SAKTGTGREKLF
j_call: TRBJ2-1; d_call: TRBD2; v_call: TRBV12-3/TRBV12-4; cdr3_aa: ASIRTSGEPPSYNEQF
j_call: TRBJ1-2; d_call: -; v_call: TRBV7-2; cdr3_aa: ASSLEALVSIDGYT
j_call: TRBJ2-4; d_call: TRBD1; v_call: TRBV2; cdr3_aa: ASSDGDSLAKNIQY
j_call: TRBJ2-3; d_call: TRBD2; v_call: TRBV5-5; cdr3_aa: ASSRGGRVSTDTQY
j_call: TRBJ1-2; d_call: -; v_call: TRBV2; cdr3_aa: ATGAGSKHGYT
j_call: TRBJ2-7; d_call: TRBD2; v_call: TRBV12-3/TRBV12-4; cdr3_aa: ASSLSDETSGINLDYEQY
j_call: TRBJ2-7; d_call: -; v_call: TRBV5-1; cdr3_aa: ASTPTSTGREQY
j_call: TRBJ2-7; d_call: -; v_call: TRBV9; cdr3_aa: ASSPRDRTYEQY
j_call: TRBJ1-2; d_call: -; v_call: TRBV5-1; cdr3_aa: ASRLGIRHYGYT
j_call: TRBJ2-1; d_call: -; v_call: TRBV5-1; cdr3_aa: ASSLDGNEQF
j_call: TRBJ2-7; d_call: TRBD2; v_call: TRBV7-9; cdr3_aa: ASIPSGSGSYEQY
j_call: TRBJ2-5; d_call: TRBD2; v_call: TRBV4-2; cdr3_aa: ASRLQLAEVQETQY
j_call: TRBJ1-1; d_call: -; v_call: TRBV20-1; cdr3_aa: SALQGSDTEAF
j_call: TRBJ2-2; d_call: -; v_call: TRBV5-1; cdr3_aa: ASSLQPGSNTGELF
j_call: TRBJ2-3; d_call: -; v_call: TRBV3-1; cdr3_aa: ASSQVVADTQY
j_call: TRBJ1-1; d_call: -; v_call: TRBV7-9; cdr3_aa: ASRLGPNTEAF
j_call: TRBJ2-3; d_call: TRBD2; v_call: TRBV20-1; cdr3_aa: SANGLAGDTDTQY
j_call: TRBJ2-1; d_call: TRBD2; v_call: TRBV4-2; cdr3_aa: ASSQEGLAGGNEQF
j_call: TRBJ2-1; d_call: -; v_call: TRBV5-4; cdr3_aa: ASSPPQDNEQF
j_call: TRBJ2-7; d_call: -; v_call: TRBV5-1; cdr3_aa: ASSLPGPSEIYEQY
j_call: TRBJ2-1; d_call: -; v_call: TRBV5-1; cdr3_aa: ASNPETYNEQF
j_call: TRBJ2-2; d_call: -; v_call: TRBV12-3/TRBV12-4; cdr3_aa: ASSFGGGPGELF
j_call: TRBJ1-6; d_call: TRBD1; v_call: TRBV10-3; cdr3_aa: AISGTGGPGNSPLH
j_call: TRBJ2-1; d_call: -; v_call: TRBV3-1; cdr3_aa: ATCQQGQNNEQF
j_call: TRBJ2-5; d_call: TRBD2; v_call: TRBV7-9; cdr3_aa: ASSSSGGPRETQY
j_call: TRBJ1-2; d_call: -; v_call: TRBV20-1; cdr3_aa: SANGPANYGYT
j_call: TRBJ2-5; d_call: -; v_call: TRBV25-1; cdr3_aa: ASSVGTGTF
j_call: TRBJ2-3; d_call: TRBD2; v_call: TRBV7-2; cdr3_aa: ASSVTSGMGDTQY
j_call: TRBJ2-5; d_call: TRBD2; v_call: TRBV5-1; cdr3_aa: ASSDPSGRRETQY
j_call: TRBJ2-5; d_call: -; v_call: TRBV20-1; cdr3_aa: SARAASLGETQY
j_call: TRBJ2-3; d_call: -; v_call: TRBV28; cdr3_aa: ATNRDPQTHTQY
j_call: TRBJ2-5; d_call: -; v_call: TRBV5-1; cdr3_aa: ASSPRDILGKETQH
j_call: TRBJ2-5; d_call: TRBD2; v_call: TRBV7-9; cdr3_aa: ASSPIEGREEETQY
j_call: TRBJ2-3; d_call: -; v_call: TRBV20-1; cdr3_aa: SARPFGLHSTDTQY
j_call: TRBJ2-1; d_call: TRBD1; v_call: TRBV5-6; cdr3_aa: ASSLGWRTGSHNEQF
j_call: TRBJ1-3; d_call: -; v_call: TRBV12-3/TRBV12-4; cdr3_aa: ASSSGWGSGNTIY
j_call: TRBJ2-5; d_call: TRBD2; v_call: TRBV2; cdr3_aa: ASTTPSLALQQETQY
j_call: TRBJ2-3; d_call: -; v_call: TRBV28; cdr3_aa: ASLRDRLADTQY
j_call: TRBJ2-1; d_call: TRBD2; v_call: TRBV5-1; cdr3_aa: ASSLALAGGRDEQF
j_call: TRBJ2-3; d_call: TRBD2; v_call: TRBV7-9; cdr3_aa: ASSFEAGGLFSDTQY
j_call: TRBJ2-7; d_call: TRBD2; v_call: TRBV3-1; cdr3_aa: ASSPRTSGSYYEQY
j_call: TRBJ1-1; d_call: -; v_call: TRBV12-3/TRBV12-4; cdr3_aa: ASSQYTREAF
j_call: TRBJ2-2; d_call: -; v_call: TRBV7-3; cdr3_aa: ASSPDAGDYPTGELF
j_call: TRBJ2-7; d_call: TRBD1; v_call: TRBV4-1; cdr3_aa: ASSQDQSKGAVYEQY
j_call: TRBJ2-2; d_call: -; v_call: TRBV24-1; cdr3_aa: ATSGTTANTGELF
j_call: TRBJ1-2; d_call: -; v_call: TRBV5-1; cdr3_aa: ASSLGSGSYGYT
j_call: TRBJ1-5; d_call: -; v_call: TRBV4-1; cdr3_aa: ASSQDWGTATNQPQH
j_call: TRBJ2-1; d_call: -; v_call: TRBV29-1; cdr3_aa: SVDTNGLF
j_call: TRBJ2-2; d_call: -; v_call: TRBV24-1; cdr3_aa: ATRDLEGRDTGELF
j_call: TRBJ1-2; d_call: TRBD1; v_call: TRBV5-6; cdr3_aa: ASSLGDRDHFPYGYT